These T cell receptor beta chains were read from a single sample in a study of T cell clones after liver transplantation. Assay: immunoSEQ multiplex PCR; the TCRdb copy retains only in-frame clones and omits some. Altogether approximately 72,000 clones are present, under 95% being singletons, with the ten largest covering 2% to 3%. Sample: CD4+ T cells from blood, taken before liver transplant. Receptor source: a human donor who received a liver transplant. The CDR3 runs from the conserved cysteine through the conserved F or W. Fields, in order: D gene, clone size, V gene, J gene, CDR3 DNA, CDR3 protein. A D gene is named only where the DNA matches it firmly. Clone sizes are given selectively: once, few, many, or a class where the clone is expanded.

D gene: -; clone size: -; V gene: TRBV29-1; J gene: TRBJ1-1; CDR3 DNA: TGCAGCGTTGTTGGGCAGGGGAAGGGGACTGAAGCTTTCTTT; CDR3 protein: CSVVGQGKGTEAFF
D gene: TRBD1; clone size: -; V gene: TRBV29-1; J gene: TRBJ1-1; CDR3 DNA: TGCAGCGTTGGGGCGACAGGGGCCAGGACTGAAGCTTTCTTT; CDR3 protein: CSVGATGARTEAFF
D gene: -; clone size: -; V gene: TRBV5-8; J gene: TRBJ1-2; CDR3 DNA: TGTGCCAGCAGCTTTGACGGGAACTATGGCTACACCTTC; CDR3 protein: CASSFDGNYGYTF
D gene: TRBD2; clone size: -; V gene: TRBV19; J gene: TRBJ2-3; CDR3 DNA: TGTGCCAGTAGTATTGAAGGACCCGGGACTAGCGGGAGTAAGACAGATACGCAGTATTTT; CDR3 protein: CASSIEGPGTSGSKTDTQYF
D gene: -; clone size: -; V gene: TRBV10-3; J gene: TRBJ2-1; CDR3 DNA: TGTGCCATCAGTGTTGGCTGGGACCCCTCCTACAATGAGCAGTTCTTC; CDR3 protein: CAISVGWDPSYNEQFF
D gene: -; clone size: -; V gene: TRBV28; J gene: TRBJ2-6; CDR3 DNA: TGTGCCAGCAGTCGGGGTGCCCCGGCCAACGTCCTGACTTTC; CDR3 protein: CASSRGAPANVLTF
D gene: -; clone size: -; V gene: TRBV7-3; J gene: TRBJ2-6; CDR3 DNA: TGTGCCAGCAGCCAAGGAGGGACTGGGGCCAACGTCCTGACTTTC; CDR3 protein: CASSQGGTGANVLTF
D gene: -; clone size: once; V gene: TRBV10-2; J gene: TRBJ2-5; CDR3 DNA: TGCGCCAGCAGTGAGCCCCCCCCGGGGGGCACGGTAGAGACCCAGTACTTC; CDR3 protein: CASSEPPPGGTVETQYF
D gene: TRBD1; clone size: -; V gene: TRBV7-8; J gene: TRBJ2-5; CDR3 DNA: TGTGCCAGCAGCTCCCGGACAGGGATTCAAGAGACCCAGTACTTC; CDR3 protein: CASSSRTGIQETQYF
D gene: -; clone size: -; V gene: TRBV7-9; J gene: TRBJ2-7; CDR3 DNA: TGTGCCAGCAGCCCTAGGACAAGCTACGAGCAGTACTTC; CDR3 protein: CASSPRTSYEQYF
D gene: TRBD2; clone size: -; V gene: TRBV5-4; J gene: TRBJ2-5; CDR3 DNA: TGTGCCAGCATCGCGGGCCAGCGGGGAGAGACCCAGTACTTC; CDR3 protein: CASIAGQRGETQYF
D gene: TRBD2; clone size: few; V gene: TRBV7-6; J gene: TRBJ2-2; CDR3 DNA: TGTGCCAGCAGCAAGCGACTAGCGGGGCGCCAGTCGAACACCGGGGAGCTGTTTTTT; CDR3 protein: CASSKRLAGRQSNTGELFF
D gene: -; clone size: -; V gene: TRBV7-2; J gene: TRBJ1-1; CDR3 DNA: TGTGCCACCCGAAGGGGACACACGAACACTGAAGCTTTCTTT; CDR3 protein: CATRRGHTNTEAFF
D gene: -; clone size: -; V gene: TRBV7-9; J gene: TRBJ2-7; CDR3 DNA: TGTGCCAGCAGCCCTGCCTGGGGGGTCATCTACGAGCAGTACTTC; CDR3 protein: CASSPAWGVIYEQYF
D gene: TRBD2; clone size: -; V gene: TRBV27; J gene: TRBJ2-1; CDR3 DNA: TGTGCCAGTAGGAGGGGGACCGGGACTAGCGGCTACAATGAGCAGTTCTTC; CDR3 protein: CASRRGTGTSGYNEQFF
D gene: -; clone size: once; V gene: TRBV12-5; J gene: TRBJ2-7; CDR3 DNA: TGTGCTAGTGGTTCCGACGCGGGGGAGCAGTACTTC; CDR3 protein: CASGSDAGEQYF
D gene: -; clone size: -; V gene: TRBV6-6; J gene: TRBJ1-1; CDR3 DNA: TGTGCCAGCAGTACCACCCGTCCGGGAGGGAACACTGAAGCTTTCTTT; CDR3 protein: CASSTTRPGGNTEAFF
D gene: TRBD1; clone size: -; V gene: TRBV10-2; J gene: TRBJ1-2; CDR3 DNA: TGCGCCAGCAGTGAGGCGGGGACAGGAGACCTCTATGGCTACACCTTC; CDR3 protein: CASSEAGTGDLYGYTF
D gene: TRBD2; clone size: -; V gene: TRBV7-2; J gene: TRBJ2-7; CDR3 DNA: TGTGCCAGCAGCCCTAAAGCTGGGACTAGCGGGAGGGCGGGGGAGCAGTACTTC; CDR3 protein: CASSPKAGTSGRAGEQYF
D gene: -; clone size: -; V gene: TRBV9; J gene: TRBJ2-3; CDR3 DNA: TGTGCCAGCAGCGTGGGGGACGGAGATTATAGGACAGATACGCAGTATTTT; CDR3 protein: CASSVGDGDYRTDTQYF
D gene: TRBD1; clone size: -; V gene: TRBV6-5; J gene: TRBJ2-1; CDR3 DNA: TGTGCCAGCAGGACAGGGGGAAGGGATGAGCAGTTCTTC; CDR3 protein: CASRTGGRDEQFF
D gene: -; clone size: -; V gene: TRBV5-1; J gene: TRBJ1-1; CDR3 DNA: TGCGCCAGCAGCGGCGCTTCAGGGGAGGCTGAAGCTTTCTTT; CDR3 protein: CASSGASGEAEAFF
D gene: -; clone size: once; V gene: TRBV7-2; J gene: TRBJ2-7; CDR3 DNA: TGTGCCAGCAGCTTAGCGAGGCCGGGGGCAGGGGTGCTCTACGAGCAGTACTTC; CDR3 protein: CASSLARPGAGVLYEQYF
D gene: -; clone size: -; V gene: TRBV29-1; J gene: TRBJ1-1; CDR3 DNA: TGCAGCGTTAGTATACGGGTAGATGTAGCTGAAGCTTTCTTT; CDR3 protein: CSVSIRVDVAEAFF
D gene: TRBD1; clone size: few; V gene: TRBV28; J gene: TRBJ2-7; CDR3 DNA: TGTGCCAGCAGTTTCGGGGACAGGGCCTACGAGCAGTACTTC; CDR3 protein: CASSFGDRAYEQYF
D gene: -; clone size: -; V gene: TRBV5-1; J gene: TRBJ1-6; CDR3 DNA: TGCGCCAGCAGCTTGGCCACAGATTCACCCCTCCACTTT; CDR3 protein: CASSLATDSPLHF
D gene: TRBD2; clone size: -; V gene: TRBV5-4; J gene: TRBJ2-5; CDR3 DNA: TGTGCCAGCAGCCGCGGACTAGCGGGAGAAGAGACCCAGTACTTC; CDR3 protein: CASSRGLAGEETQYF
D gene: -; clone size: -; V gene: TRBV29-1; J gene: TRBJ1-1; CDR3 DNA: TGCAGCGTTGTCAGACGGAACACTGAAGCTTTCTTT; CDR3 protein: CSVVRRNTEAFF
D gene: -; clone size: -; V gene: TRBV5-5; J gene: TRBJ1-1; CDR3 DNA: TGTGCCAGCAGTCTCCAGGTCGGGAACACTGAAGCTTTCTTT; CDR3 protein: CASSLQVGNTEAFF
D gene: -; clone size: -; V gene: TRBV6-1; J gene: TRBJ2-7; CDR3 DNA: TGTGCCAGCAGTGGGACCTGGGACCTCGAGCAGTACTTC; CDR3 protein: CASSGTWDLEQYF
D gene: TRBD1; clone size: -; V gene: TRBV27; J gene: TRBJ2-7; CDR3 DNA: TGTGCCAGCAGGGGGACAGGGTCCTCCTACGAGCAGTACTTC; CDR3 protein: CASRGTGSSYEQYF
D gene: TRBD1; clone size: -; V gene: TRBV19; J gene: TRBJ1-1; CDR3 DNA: TGTGCCAGTAGTAGCCTCACCTCATGGACAGGGGGCTTTGGTGAAGCTTTCTTT; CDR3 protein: CASSSLTSWTGGFGEAFF
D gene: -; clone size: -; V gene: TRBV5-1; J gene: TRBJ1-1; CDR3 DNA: TGCGCCAGCAGCTTGGCATCTGGTGGGAACACTGAAGCTTTCTTT; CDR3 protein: CASSLASGGNTEAFF
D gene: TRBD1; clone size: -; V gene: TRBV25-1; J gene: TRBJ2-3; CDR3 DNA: TGTGCCAGCAGTGAATATACAGGGGCTGTCACAGATACGCAGTATTTT; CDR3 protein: CASSEYTGAVTDTQYF
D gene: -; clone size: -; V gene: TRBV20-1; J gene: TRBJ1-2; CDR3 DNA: TGCAGTGCTGACACCGGGTATGGCTACACCTTC; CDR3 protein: CSADTGYGYTF
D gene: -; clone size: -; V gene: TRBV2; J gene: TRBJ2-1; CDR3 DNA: TGTGCCAGCAGTGAATTGATTAGTCTCTATGAGCAGTTCTTC; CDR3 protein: CASSELISLYEQFF
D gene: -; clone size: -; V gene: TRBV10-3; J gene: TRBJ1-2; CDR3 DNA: TGTGCCATCAGGGGGACTGACGTCTATGGCTACACCTTC; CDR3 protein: CAIRGTDVYGYTF
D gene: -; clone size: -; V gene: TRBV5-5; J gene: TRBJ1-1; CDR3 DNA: TGTGCCAGCAGCTTGGAAGGGGAAACGTACACTGAAGCTTTCTTT; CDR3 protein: CASSLEGETYTEAFF
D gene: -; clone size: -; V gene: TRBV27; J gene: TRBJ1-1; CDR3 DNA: TGTGCCAGCAGTCCCGCGACAGGATTTATGAACACTGAAGCTTTCTTT; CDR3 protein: CASSPATGFMNTEAFF
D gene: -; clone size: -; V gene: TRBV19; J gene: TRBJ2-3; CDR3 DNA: TGTGCCAGTAACAACGGGGGACCAGATACGCAGTATTTT; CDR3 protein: CASNNGGPDTQYF
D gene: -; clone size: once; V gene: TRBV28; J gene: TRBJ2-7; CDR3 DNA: TGTGCCAGCAGTCTTATTACGTCACTGATATACGAGCAGTACTTC; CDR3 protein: CASSLITSLIYEQYF
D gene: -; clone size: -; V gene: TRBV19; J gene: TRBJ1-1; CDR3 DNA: TGTGCCAGTCGCCGGACAGTTGAAGCTTTCTTT; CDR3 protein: CASRRTVEAFF
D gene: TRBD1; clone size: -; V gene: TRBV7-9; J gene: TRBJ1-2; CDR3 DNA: TGTGCCAGCAGCCCAGGACAGGGTCTGGGGGCTCGCGGCTACACCTTC; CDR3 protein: CASSPGQGLGARGYTF
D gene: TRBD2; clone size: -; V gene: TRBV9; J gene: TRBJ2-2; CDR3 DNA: TGTGCCAGCAGCGTAGGGGTTCTGCTAGCGGCGAACACCGGGGAGCTGTTTTTT; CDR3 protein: CASSVGVLLAANTGELFF
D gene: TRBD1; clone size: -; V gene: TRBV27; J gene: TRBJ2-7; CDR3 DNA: TGTGCCAGCAGAATTGACAGGGGGCCCAACGAGCAGTACTTC; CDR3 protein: CASRIDRGPNEQYF
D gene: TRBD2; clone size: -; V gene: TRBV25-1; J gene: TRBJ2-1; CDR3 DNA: TGTGCCAGCAGTGTGCTAGCGGGTAGCTCCTACAATGAGCAGTTCTTC; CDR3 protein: CASSVLAGSSYNEQFF
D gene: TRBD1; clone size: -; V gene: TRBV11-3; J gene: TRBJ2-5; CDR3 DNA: TGTGCCAGCAGCCCCCTTTACCCGGCAGGGGGGACCCAGTACTTC; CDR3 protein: CASSPLYPAGGTQYF
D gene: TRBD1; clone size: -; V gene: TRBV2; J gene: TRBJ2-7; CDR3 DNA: TGTGCCAGCAGTGAGGAGACAGGGGATCTCTACGAGCAGTACTTC; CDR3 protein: CASSEETGDLYEQYF
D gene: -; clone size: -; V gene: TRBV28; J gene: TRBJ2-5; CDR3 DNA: TGTGCCAGCAGTTTAAATGGAGTGGGGTCCCAAGAGACCCAGTACTTC; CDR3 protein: CASSLNGVGSQETQYF
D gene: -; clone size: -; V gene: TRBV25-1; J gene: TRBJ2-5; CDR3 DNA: TGTGCCAGCAGTGAGAAGGAGACCCAGTACTTC; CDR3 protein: CASSEKETQYF
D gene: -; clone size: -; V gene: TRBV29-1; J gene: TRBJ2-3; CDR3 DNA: TGCAGCGTCCTAGGGGAGACAGGAGCCACAGATACGCAGTATTTT; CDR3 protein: CSVLGETGATDTQYF
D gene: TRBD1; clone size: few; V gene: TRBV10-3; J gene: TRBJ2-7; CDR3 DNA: TGTGCCATCAGGCAGGGGGACGAGCAGTACTTC; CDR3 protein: CAIRQGDEQYF
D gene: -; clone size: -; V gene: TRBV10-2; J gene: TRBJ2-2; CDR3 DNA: TGCGCCAGCAGTGAGTCAAGGCTCGGGGAGCTGTTTTTT; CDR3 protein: CASSESRLGELFF
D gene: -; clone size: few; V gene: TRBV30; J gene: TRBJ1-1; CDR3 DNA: TGTGCCTGGAGTGTACGAGGGACTTTGAACACTGAAGCTTTCTTT; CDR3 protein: CAWSVRGTLNTEAFF
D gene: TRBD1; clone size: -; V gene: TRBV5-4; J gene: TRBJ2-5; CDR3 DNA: TGTGCCAGCAGCCCGAGCTTGGGTGTTTCCGGGACAGGGGGCTTGGAGACCCAGTACTTC; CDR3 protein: CASSPSLGVSGTGGLETQYF
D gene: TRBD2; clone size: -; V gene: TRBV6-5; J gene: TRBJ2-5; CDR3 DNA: TGTGCCAGCAGGAGCGCGGGGGAGGGGGAGACCCAGTACTTC; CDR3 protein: CASRSAGEGETQYF
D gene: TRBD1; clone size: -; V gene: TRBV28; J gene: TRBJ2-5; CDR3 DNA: TGTGCCAGCAGTTTCCCTCTACAGGGGGCTGGAGAGACCCAGTACTTC; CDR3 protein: CASSFPLQGAGETQYF
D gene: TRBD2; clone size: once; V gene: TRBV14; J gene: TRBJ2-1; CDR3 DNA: TGTGCCAGCAGCCGGGGACTAGGGACCTTGAAACACAATGAGCAGTTCTTC; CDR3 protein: CASSRGLGTLKHNEQFF
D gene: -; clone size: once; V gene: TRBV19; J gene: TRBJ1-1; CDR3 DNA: TGTGCCAGTATCCCGGGGCCAATGAACACTGAAGCTTTCTTT; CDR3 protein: CASIPGPMNTEAFF